The source of this TCR beta chain is a study of cytomegalovirus exposure and HLA in healthy donors. Overall study findings and caveats: According to a subsequent analysis, TCR clusters identified in the first cohort showed a tendency to co-occur across the approximately 110 validation repertoires. The study put some 150 TCR beta chains on its list as cytomegalovirus-associated.

As to this clone: Its antigen is undetermined.

TCRdb's copy holds only in-frame clones and misses some; the assay was immunoSEQ multiplex PCR. The repertoire includes roughly 220,000 clones, 80% to 95% of them detected once, and 0.8% to 1.2% sits in the top ten. The CDR3 length is 18 residues. The junction had 14 bases not matched to a gene; V was cut back by 4 bases and J by 4 bases. From germline, CDR1 is SGHNT and CDR2 YYREEE (reference sequence). The chain is built from TRBV5-4 and TRBJ2-3, with 11 bases that match TRBD2. This TCR was sampled from a young woman in good health and CMV-seronegative. The sample consisted of PBMCs. Written as DNA, the CDR3 is TGTGCCAGCAGCCCTACTAGCGGGAGTTCGTATAAGGCAGATACGCAGTATTTT. Encoded protein: CASSPTSGSSYKADTQYF.